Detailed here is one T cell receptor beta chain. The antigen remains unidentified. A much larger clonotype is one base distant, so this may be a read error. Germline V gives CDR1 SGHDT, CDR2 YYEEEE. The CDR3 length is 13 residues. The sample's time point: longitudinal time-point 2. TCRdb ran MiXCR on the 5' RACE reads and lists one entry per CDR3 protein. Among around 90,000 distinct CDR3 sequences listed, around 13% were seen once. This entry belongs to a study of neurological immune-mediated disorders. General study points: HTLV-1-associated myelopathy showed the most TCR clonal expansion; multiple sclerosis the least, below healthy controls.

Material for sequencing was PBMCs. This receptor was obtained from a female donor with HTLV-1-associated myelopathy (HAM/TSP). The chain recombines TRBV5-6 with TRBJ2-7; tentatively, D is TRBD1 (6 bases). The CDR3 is CTSSVGQFYEQYF. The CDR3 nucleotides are TGTACCAGCAGCGTAGGACAGTTCTACGAGCAGTACTTC.